This T cell receptor beta chain was documented in a study of human T cells and chemical hapten exposure. Study as a whole: Predominantly women, the patients had alopecia areata, totalis or universalis.

TCRdb re-called the RACE reads with MiXCR, one entry per CDR3 protein. The data contain over 95,000 distinct CDR3 sequences, around 12% of them singletons. The CDR3 is made up of 14 amino acids. The germline gives CDR1 MNHEY, CDR2 SVGAGI. The V gene lost 2 bases and the J gene lost 2 bases, with 7 bases spanning the gap. Time point given: patch test 1, 2 weeks after DPC sensitization. Treatment denoted: therapeutic diphenylcyclopropenone sensitization with weekly scalp DPC. Each patch-test visit's blood sample preceded patch application. The J gene is TRBJ1-5, the V gene TRBV6-5, with D tentatively TRBD1 (5 bases). The TCR comes from a woman aged 40 to 55 with alopecia areata. Some clones in this sample may be carry-over from other donors' samples. The input for sequencing was whole blood, taken in connection with sensitization to the hapten diphenylcyclopropenone (DPC). The CDR3 loop reads CASSYGRGNQPQHF. CDR3 sequence (DNA): TGTGCCAGCAGTTACGGCAGGGGCAATCAGCCCCAGCATTTT.